Listed here are 5 T cell receptor beta chains from one sample, sequenced in a study of blood T cell repertoires in COVID-19. TCRdb's copy holds only in-frame clones and misses some; the assay was immunoSEQ multiplex PCR. The sample carries 350,000 or so clones, approximately 86% recorded once. Specimen: PBMCs or T cells enriched from blood (not recorded which). The receptors derive from a woman aged 40 to 55 with acute COVID-19.

The genes are TRBV6-5 and TRBJ2-5; the match to TRBD1 covers 7 bases. Losses at the gene ends were 4 bases for V and 5 bases for J; bases not matched to a gene: 10. This CDR3 comprises 15 residues. Germline assignment: CDR1 MNHEY and CDR2 SVGAGI. Written as DNA, the CDR3 is TGTGCCAGCAGTTTCCGGACAGGCCGGGCGGAGACCCAGTACTTC. It specifies CASSFRTGRAETQYF.

The chain has TRBV19 and TRBJ1-1; 8 bases agree with TRBD1. The germline gives CDR1 LNHDA, CDR2 SQIVND (reference sequence). The CDR3 covers 12 residues. V lost 10 bases, J lost 4 bases, and 5 bases stayed unmatched. The CDR3 here is CATDRGGTEAFF. CDR3 nucleotide sequence: TGTGCCACAGACAGGGGCGGCACTGAAGCTTTCTTT.

The DNA of the CDR3 is TGTGCCAGCAGCACCGGGACTGGTGAGCAGTACTTC. Its protein is CASSTGTGEQYF. This sequence joins TRBV12-3 or TRBV12-4 and TRBJ2-7; tentatively, D is TRBD2 (6 bases). V was shortened by 6 bases and J by 7 bases, with 13 bases between the two germline ends. The CDR3 length is 12 residues.

This rearrangement joins TRBV7-3 to TRBJ2-2, with a tentative D call TRBD1 (6 bases). CDR1 and CDR2 from the germline V gene are SGHTA and FQGTGA. Trimming took off 5 bases at V and 4 bases at J, with 14 bases between the two ends. The CDR3 is 15 residues long. This CDR3 is CASSLTGHSTGELFF. The CDR3 region has the DNA TGTGCCAGCAGCCTTACGGGACACTCCACCGGGGAGCTGTTTTTT.

As to this clone: The junction departs from germline at one end; a sequencing error may be responsible. This rearrangement joins TRBV7-2 to TRBJ2-1, with 8 bases fitting TRBD2. The CDR3 is 15 amino acids. CDR1 and CDR2 (germline): SGHTA, FQGNSA. CDR3 nucleotide sequence: TGTGCCAGCACCTTAGGACGGGAGGGTCTCCATGAGCAGTTCTTC. Translation gives CASTLGREGLHEQFF.